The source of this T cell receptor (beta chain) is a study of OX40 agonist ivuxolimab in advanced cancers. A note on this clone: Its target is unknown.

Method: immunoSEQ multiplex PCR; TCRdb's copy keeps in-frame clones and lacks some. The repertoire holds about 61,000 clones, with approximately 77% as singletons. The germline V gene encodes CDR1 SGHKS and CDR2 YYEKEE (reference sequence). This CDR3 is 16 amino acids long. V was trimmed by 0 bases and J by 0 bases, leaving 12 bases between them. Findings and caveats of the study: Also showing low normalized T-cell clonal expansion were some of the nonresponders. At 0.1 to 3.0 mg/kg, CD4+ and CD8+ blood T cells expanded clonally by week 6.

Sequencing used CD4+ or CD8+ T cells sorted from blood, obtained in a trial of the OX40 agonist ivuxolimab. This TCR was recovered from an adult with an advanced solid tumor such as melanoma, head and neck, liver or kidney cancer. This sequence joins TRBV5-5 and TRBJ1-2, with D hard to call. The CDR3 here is CASSLGPRTSNYGYTF. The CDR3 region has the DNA TGTGCCAGCAGCTTGGGACCACGGACCTCTAACTATGGCTACACCTTC.